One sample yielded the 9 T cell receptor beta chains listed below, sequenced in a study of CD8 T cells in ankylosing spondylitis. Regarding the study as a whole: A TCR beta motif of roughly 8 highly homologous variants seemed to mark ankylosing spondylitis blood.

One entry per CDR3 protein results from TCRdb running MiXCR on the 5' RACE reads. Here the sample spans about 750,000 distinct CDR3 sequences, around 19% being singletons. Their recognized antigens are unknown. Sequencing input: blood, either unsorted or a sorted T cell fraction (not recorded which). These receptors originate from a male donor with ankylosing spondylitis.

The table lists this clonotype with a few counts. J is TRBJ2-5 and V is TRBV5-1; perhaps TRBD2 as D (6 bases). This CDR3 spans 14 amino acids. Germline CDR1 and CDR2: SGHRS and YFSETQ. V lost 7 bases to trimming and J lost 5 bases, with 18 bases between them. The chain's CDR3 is CASRRDEGRETQYF. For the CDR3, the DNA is TGCGCCAGCCGACGGGACGAGGGGAGGGAGACCCAGTACTTC.

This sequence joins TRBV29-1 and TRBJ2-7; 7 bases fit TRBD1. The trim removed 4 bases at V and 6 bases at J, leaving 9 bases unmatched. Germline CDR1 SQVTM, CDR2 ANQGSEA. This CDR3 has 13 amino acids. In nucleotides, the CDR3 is TGCAGCGTTGTTTGGTGGACAGGACCCGAGCAGTACTTC. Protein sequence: CSVVWWTGPEQYF.

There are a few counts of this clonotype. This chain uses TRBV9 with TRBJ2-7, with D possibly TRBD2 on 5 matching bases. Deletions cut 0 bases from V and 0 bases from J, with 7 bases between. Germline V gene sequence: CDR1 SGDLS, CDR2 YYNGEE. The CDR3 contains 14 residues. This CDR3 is CASSVGELSYEQYF. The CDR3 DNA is TGTGCCAGCAGCGTAGGGGAGCTCTCCTACGAGCAGTACTTC.

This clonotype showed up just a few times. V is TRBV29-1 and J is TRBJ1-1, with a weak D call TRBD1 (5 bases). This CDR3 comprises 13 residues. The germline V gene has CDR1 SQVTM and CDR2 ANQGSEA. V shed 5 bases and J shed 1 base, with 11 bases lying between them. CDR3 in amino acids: CSVLKGQNTEAFF. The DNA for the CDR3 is TGCAGCGTTCTAAAAGGACAGAACACTGAAGCTTTCTTT.

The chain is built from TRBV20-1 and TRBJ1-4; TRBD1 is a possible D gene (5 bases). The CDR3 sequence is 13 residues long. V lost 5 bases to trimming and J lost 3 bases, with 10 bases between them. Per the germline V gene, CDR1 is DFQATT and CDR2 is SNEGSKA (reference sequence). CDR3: CSALGPANEKLFF. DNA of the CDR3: TGCAGTGCTCTGGGACCGGCTAATGAAAAACTGTTTTTT.

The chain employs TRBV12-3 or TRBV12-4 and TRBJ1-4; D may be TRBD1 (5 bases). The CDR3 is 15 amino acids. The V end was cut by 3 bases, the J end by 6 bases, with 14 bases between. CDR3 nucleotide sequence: TGTGCCAGCAGTTTCGGGGGGACCGGGGATGAAAAACTGTTTTTT. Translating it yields CASSFGGTGDEKLFF.

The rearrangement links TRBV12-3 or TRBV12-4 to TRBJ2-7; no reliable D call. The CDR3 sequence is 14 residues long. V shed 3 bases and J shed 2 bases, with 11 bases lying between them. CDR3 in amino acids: CASSFSYPTYEQYF. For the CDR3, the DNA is TGTGCCAGCAGTTTCTCCTACCCCACCTACGAGCAGTACTTC.

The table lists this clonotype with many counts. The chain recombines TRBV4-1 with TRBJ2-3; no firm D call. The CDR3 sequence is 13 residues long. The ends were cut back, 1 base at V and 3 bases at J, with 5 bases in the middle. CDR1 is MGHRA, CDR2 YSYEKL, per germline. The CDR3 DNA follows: TGCGCCAGCAGCCAAGGGGTGACAGATACGCAGTATTTT. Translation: CASSQGVTDTQYF.

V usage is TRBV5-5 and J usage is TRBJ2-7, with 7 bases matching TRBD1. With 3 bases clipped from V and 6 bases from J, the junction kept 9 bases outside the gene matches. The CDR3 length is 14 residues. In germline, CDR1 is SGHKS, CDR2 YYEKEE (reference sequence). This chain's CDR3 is CASSSPTGWTEQYF. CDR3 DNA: TGTGCCAGCAGCTCGCCGACAGGGTGGACCGAGCAGTACTTC.